The clone carrying this T cell receptor beta chain has a handful of counts. This sample stems from a study of blood T cell repertoires in COVID-19. Study members were between 18 and 89 years old and lived in 20 to 30 US regions. Cohorts were determined from participant-reported clinical history. Produced via immunoSEQ multiplex PCR; TCRdb's table is partial and in-frame only. The profile shows under 300,000 clones, approximately 91% of them singletons. V lost 2 bases to trimming and J lost 3 bases, with 5 bases between them. The germline gives CDR1 SEHNR, CDR2 FQNEAQ (reference sequence). The CDR3 covers 13 residues.

The sample comprised PBMCs or T cells enriched from blood (not recorded which). This receptor was taken from a human donor in a cohort exposed to, infected with or recovered from COVID-19 (not recorded which). The donor label of this sample is uncertain. This sequence joins TRBV7-9 and TRBJ2-1; TRBD1 is a possible D gene (5 bases). As DNA, the CDR3 is TGTGCCAGCAGCTTACAGGGCTACAATGAGCAGTTCTTC. Its translation: CASSLQGYNEQFF.